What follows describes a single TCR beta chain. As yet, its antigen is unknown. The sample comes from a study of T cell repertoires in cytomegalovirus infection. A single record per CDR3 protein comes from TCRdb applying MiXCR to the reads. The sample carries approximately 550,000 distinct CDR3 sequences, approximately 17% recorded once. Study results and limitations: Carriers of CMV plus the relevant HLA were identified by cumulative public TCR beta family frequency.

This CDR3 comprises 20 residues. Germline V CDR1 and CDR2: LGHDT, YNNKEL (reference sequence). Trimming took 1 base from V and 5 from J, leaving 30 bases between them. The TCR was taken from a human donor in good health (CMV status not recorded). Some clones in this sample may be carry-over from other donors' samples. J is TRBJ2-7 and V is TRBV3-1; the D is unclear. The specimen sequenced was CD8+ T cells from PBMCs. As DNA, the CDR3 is TGTGCCAGCAGCCAAGTAATCAGTGATGGGGAAAGCGATAAAGGAGACGAGCAGTACTTC. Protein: CASSQVISDGESDKGDEQYF.